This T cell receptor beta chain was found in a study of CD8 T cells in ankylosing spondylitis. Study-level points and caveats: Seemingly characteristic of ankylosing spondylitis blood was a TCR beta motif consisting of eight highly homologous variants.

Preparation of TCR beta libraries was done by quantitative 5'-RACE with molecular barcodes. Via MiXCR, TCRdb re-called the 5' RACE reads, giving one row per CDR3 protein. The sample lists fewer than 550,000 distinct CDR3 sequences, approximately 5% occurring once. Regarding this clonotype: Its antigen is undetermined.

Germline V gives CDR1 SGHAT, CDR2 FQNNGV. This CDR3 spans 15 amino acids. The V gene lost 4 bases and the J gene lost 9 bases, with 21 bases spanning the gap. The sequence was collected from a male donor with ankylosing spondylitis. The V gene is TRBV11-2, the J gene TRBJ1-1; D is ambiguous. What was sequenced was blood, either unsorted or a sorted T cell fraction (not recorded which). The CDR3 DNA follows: TGTGCCAGCAGCTACGCCTACCAGACACCCATGAAAGCTTTCTTT. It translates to CASSYAYQTPMKAFF.